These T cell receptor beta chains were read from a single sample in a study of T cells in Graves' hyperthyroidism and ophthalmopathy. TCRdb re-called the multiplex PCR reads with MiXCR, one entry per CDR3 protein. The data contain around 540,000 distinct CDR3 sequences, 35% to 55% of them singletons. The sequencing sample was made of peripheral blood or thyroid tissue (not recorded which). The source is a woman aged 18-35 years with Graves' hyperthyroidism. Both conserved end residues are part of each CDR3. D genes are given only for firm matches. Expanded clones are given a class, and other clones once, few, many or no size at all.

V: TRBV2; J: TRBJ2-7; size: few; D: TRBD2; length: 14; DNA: TGTGCCAGCAGCGTGACTAGCGGACAATACGAGCAGTACTTC; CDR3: CASSVTSGQYEQYF
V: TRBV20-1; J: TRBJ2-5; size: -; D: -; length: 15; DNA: TGCAGTGCCGGCCAACCCCGGACGCTCCAAGAGACCCAGTACTTC; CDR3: CSAGQPRTLQETQYF
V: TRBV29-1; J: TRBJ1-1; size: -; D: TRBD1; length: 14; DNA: TGCAGCGTGCCAACCGGGACAGGGAACACTGAAGCTTTCTTT; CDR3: CSVPTGTGNTEAFF
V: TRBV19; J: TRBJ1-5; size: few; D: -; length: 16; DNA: TGTGCCAGTAGAGCCCTGCTACGGGGTAGCAATCAGCCCCAGCATTTT; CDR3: CASRALLRGSNQPQHF
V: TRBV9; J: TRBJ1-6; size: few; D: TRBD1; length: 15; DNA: TGTGCCAGCAGCGTGGGGACAGCCTCTAATTCACCCCTCCACTTT; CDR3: CASSVGTASNSPLHF
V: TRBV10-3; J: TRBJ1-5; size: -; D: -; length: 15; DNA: TGTGCCAGCAGTTACTTACAGGTTAGGGATCAGCCCCAGCATTTT; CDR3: CASSYLQVRDQPQHF
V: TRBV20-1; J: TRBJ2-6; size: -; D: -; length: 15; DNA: TGCAGTGCTCGCGGGATTTACTCTGGGGCCAACGTCCTGACTTTC; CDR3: CSARGIYSGANVLTF
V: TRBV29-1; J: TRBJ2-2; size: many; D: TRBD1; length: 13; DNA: TGCAGCGCCCAGGGGGCCCTCGCCGGGGAGCTGTTTTTT; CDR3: CSAQGALAGELFF
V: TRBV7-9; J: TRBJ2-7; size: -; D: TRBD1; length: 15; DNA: TGCGCCAGCAGCCCCGCCTTCGGGACAGCTTACGAGCAGTACTTC; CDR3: CASSPAFGTAYEQYF
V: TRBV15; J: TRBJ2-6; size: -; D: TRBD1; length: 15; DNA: TGTGCCACCAGCGTTGACAGGGGTGGGGCCAACGTCCTGACTTTC; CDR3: CATSVDRGGANVLTF
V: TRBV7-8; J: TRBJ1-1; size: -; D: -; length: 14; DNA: TGTGCCAGCAGCTTAAACACCTTGAGCCCTGAAGCTTTCTTT; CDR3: CASSLNTLSPEAFF
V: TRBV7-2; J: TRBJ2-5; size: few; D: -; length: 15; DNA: TGTGCCAGCAGCTTAGGCCCAGCGATCGGAGAGACCCAGTACTTC; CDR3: CASSLGPAIGETQYF
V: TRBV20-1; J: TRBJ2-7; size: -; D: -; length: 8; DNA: TGCAGTGCTTACGAGCAGTACTTC; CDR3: CSAYEQYF
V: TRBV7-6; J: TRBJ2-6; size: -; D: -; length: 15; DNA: TGTGCCAGCAGCCACCAAGCGTGGGGGGCCAACGTCCTGACTTTC; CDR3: CASSHQAWGANVLTF
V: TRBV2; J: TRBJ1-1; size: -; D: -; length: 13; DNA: TGTGCCAGCAGTAAAGACAGTAACACTGAAGCTTTCTTT; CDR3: CASSKDSNTEAFF
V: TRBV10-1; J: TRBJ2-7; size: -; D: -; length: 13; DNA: TGCGCCAGCAGAGCTACCATCTCCTACGAGCAGTACTTC; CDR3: CASRATISYEQYF
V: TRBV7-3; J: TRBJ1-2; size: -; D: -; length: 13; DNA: TGTGCCAGCAGCCCCCAGAGGGACTATGGCTACACCTTC; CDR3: CASSPQRDYGYTF
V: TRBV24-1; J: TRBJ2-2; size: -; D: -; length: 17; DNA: TGTGCCACCAGTGATTTCAGGGCGGGTGCGAACACCGGGGAGCTGTTTTTT; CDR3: CATSDFRAGANTGELFF
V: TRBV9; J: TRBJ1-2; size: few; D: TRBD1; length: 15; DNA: TGTGCCAGCAGCTCCAGCACAGGGGAATCGGGTGGCTACACCTTC; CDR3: CASSSSTGESGGYTF
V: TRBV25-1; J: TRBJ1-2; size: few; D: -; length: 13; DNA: TGCGCCAGCAGCCAAGCACGGACCTATGGCTACACCTTC; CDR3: CASSQARTYGYTF
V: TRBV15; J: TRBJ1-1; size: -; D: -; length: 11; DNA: TGTGCCACTCGCCGGGACACTGAAGCTTTCTTT; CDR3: CATRRDTEAFF
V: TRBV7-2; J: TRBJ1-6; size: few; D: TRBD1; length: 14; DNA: TGCGCCAGCAGCCCTCGCGGACAGGGGGCTCCCCTCCACTTT; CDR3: CASSPRGQGAPLHF
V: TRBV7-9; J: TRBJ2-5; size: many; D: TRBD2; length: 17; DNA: TGTGCCAGCAGCCAAGCCTGGGCTAGCGGGGCCCAAGAGACCCAGTACTTC; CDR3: CASSQAWASGAQETQYF
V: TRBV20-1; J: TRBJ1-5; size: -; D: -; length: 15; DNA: TGCAGTGCTAGAGATCCCACAGGGCTCAATCAGCCCCAGCATTTT; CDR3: CSARDPTGLNQPQHF
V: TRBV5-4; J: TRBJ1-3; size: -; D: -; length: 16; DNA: TGTGCCAGCAGCCTTGGACCGGGGGGCAATGGAAACACCATATATTTT; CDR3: CASSLGPGGNGNTIYF
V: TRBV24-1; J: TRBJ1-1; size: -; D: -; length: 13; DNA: TGTGCCACCAGTGATCCCATTAACACTGAAGCTTTCTTT; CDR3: CATSDPINTEAFF
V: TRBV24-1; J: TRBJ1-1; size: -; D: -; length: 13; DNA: TGTGCCAGCAGTTTGGGGCAGGGATCACAAGCTTTCTTT; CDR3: CASSLGQGSQAFF
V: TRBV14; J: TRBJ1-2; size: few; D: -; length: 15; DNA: TGTGCCAGCAGCCAAGATCTGGCAAAGAACTATGGCTACACCTTC; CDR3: CASSQDLAKNYGYTF
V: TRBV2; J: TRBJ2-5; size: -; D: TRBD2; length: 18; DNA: TGTGCCAGCAGCCAAGATCTGAGCGGGAAGGAACGGAGGGAGACCCAGTACTTC; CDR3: CASSQDLSGKERRETQYF
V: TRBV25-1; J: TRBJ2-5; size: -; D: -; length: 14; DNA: TGTGCCAGCAGTGAATTGGGGGGCCACGAGACCCAGTACTTC; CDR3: CASSELGGHETQYF
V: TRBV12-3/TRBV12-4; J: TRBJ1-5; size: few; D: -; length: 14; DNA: TGTGCCAGCAGCAAAAGAGGGGGAAATCAGCCCCAGCATTTT; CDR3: CASSKRGGNQPQHF
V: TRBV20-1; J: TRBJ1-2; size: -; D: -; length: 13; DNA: TGCAGTGCTATAGGGACTCAGCCCTATGGCTACACCTTC; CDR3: CSAIGTQPYGYTF
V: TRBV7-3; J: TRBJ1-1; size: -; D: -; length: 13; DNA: TGTGCCAGCAGCTTATTGGCGGGGGGTGAAGCTTTCTTT; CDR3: CASSLLAGGEAFF
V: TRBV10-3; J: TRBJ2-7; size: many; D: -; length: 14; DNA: TGTGCCATCAGTGAGTCGAATCTTGGTTACGAGCAGTACTTC; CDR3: CAISESNLGYEQYF
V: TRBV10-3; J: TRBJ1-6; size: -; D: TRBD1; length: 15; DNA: TGTGCCAACGGACAGGGGGCGCAAGATAATTCACCCCTCCACTTT; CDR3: CANGQGAQDNSPLHF
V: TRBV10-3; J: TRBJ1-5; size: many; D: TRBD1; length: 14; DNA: TGTGCCATCGGCTCTGGACAGGGGAATCAGCCCCAGCATTTT; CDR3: CAIGSGQGNQPQHF
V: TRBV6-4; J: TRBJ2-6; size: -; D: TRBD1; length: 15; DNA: TGTGCCAGCAGGGACAGGGGGACCGGGGCCAACGTCCTGACTTTC; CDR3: CASRDRGTGANVLTF
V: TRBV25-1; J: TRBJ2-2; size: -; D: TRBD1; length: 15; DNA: TGTGCCAGCACTCCGGGACAGGGTCACACCGGGGAGCTGTTTTTT; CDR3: CASTPGQGHTGELFF
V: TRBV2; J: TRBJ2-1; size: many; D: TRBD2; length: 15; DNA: TGTGCCAGCAGTGTGGCTAGCGGCCTCTACAATGAGCAGTTCTTC; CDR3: CASSVASGLYNEQFF
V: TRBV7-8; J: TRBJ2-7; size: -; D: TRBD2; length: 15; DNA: TGTGCCAGCAGCGAAATGGGACTAGCGCGGGCGGGGCAGTACTTC; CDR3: CASSEMGLARAGQYF
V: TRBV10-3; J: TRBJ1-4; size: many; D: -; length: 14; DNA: TGTGCCATCAGTGAAGGAGGGCCAGCTGAAAAACTGTTTTTT; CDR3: CAISEGGPAEKLFF
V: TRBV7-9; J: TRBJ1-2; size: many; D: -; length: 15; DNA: TGTGCCAGCAGCTTTCCCGTAAATCCTAACTATGGCTACACCTTC; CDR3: CASSFPVNPNYGYTF